This T cell receptor (beta chain) was found in a study of T cells after posttransplantation cyclophosphamide. The CDR3 covers 14 residues. V lost 5 bases, J lost 4 bases, and 3 bases stayed unmatched. The germline gives CDR1 MNHNS, CDR2 SASEGT. The assay was immunoSEQ multiplex PCR, and TCRdb's table has in-frame clones only and misses some. Recorded here are tens of thousands of clones, none singletons. The table lists this clone with many counts. The same CDR3 also results from other DNA sequences found in this sample. Sequencing used PBMCs. This receptor was obtained from a man aged 35-49 years in good health, CMV-negative, and a related stem cell transplant donor. The V call is TRBV6-1, the J call TRBJ1-5; 9 nucleotides agree with TRBD1. Here the CDR3 reads CASSRQGGNQPQHF. The CDR3 coding sequence is TGTGCCAGCAGTCGACAGGGGGGAAATCAGCCCCAGCATTTT.